Listed here are 5 T cell receptor beta chains from one sample, sequenced in a study of T cell responses to AZD1222 COVID-19 vaccine. TCRdb keeps only in-frame clones here, not all; method: immunoSEQ multiplex PCR. Seen here are more than 75,000 clones, 90% observed once, and the top ten hold roughly 25%. The sequences come from peripheral blood, collected on day 0 of AZD1222 vaccination. These receptors were collected from an adult in good health.

The J gene is TRBJ2-1, the V gene TRBV6-4; 10 bases agree with TRBD1. V lost 0 bases and J lost 7; bases outside the gene matches: 3. Germline CDR1 is MRHNA and CDR2 is SNTAGT. This CDR3 is 15 amino acids long. In nucleotides, the CDR3 is TGTGCCAGCAGTGACTCAGGGACAGGGGATAATGAGCAGTTCTTC. This gives the protein CASSDSGTGDNEQFF.

The chain is built from TRBV30 and TRBJ2-5, with D possibly being TRBD1 or TRBD2 (7 bases each). Looked up from germline, CDR1 is GTSNPN and CDR2 is SVGIG (reference sequence). V shed 3 bases and J shed 5 bases, with 19 bases lying between them. CDR3 length equals 15 residues. CDR3: CAWSPGGRARETQYF. The CDR3 bases are TGTGCCTGGAGCCCAGGGGGGAGGGCCAGGGAGACCCAGTACTTC.

V gene TRBV27 combines with J gene TRBJ1-3; a weak D match, TRBD1 (6 bases). Trimming removed 3 bases at V and 2 bases at J, with 8 bases between. The CDR3 is made up of 14 amino acids. Germline values: CDR1 MNHEY, CDR2 SMNVEV (reference sequence). The CDR3 spells CASSFRGPGNTIYF. Written as DNA, the CDR3 is TGTGCCAGCAGTTTCCGGGGGCCTGGAAACACCATATATTTT.

J is TRBJ1-6 and V is TRBV5-4; D uncertain. Germline CDR1 and CDR2: SGHNT and YYREEE (reference sequence). V lost 0 bases to trimming and J lost 10 bases, with 5 bases between them. The CDR3 runs to 12 residues. DNA of the CDR3: TGTGCCAGCAGCTTGGATTGGTCACCCCTCCACTTT. It codes for CASSLDWSPLHF.

This chain joins TRBV6-5 and TRBJ2-2, with TRBD1 matching over 8 bases. V dropped 6 bases and J dropped 6; count of bases not matched to a gene: 6. Germline V lookup: CDR1 MNHEY, CDR2 SVGAGI. CDR3 length: 14 amino acids. As DNA, the CDR3 is TGTGCCAGCAGCGGGACAGGTGTGCCCGGGGAGCTGTTTTTT. As protein: CASSGTGVPGELFF.